A single sample gave rise to the 24 T cell receptor beta chains below, sequenced in a study of cytomegalovirus exposure and HLA in healthy donors. Primers: 60 Vbeta forward and 13 Jbeta reverse. Libraries were prepared by immunoSEQ multiplex PCR; TCRdb keeps only in-frame clonotypes and omits some of them. The data contain over 150,000 clones, roughly 80% of them seen just once; the ten biggest clones take up nearly 8.5%. Sequenced material: PBMCs. The receptors shown here come from a male donor in good health and CMV-seropositive.

A word on this clone: This sample also contains other DNA sequences that code for the same CDR3. The gene calls are TRBV27 and TRBJ2-3; TRBD1 is a possible D gene (5 bases). Trimming removed 7 bases from V and 3 bases from J, with 11 bases in between. The CDR3 contains 13 residues. Germline V gives CDR1 MNHEY, CDR2 SMNVEV (reference sequence). The DNA for the CDR3 is TGTGCCAGCACCAGAACAGGAACAGATACGCAGTATTTT. Protein product: CASTRTGTDTQYF.

The V gene is TRBV28, the J gene TRBJ1-2; TRBD1 matches 10 bases. Germline CDR1 is MDHEN and CDR2 is SYDVKM. Trimming took 6 bases from V and 5 from J; bases not matched to a gene: 3. This CDR3 has 13 residues. The CDR3 DNA reads TGTGCCAGCAGGGAGGGACAGGGGTATGGCTACACCTTC. Amino acids: CASREGQGYGYTF.

V and J are TRBV10-3 and TRBJ2-1, with 7 bases lining up with TRBD1. Germline lookup yields CDR1 ENHRY and CDR2 SYGVKD. The length of the CDR3 is 14 residues. V lost 7 bases, J lost 7 bases, and 10 bases stayed unmatched. The CDR3 is CAIKGQTLENEQFF. For the CDR3, the DNA is TGTGCCATCAAGGGACAGACCCTGGAGAATGAGCAGTTCTTC.

As concerns this clone: This specimen includes other DNA sequences encoding the same CDR3. The genes are TRBV7-6 and TRBJ1-1, with D maybe TRBD1 (6 bases). Germline CDR1 reads SGHVS; CDR2 reads FNYEAQ. V shed 5 bases and J shed 6 bases, with 19 bases lying between them. The CDR3 covers 15 residues. As DNA, the CDR3 is TGTGCCAGCAGCCTGTGGGGGCGCGGCGGGTCTGAAGCTTTCTTT. Protein product: CASSLWGRGGSEAFF.

This clone was observed a few times. The chain recombines TRBV5-1 with TRBJ1-1; no firm D call. The ends were cut back, 0 bases at V and 2 bases at J, with 5 bases in the middle. Germline loops: CDR1 SGHRS, CDR2 YFSETQ. This CDR3 has 13 amino acids. The CDR3 sequence: CASSLGHNTEAFF. CDR3 DNA sequence: TGCGCCAGCAGCTTGGGACATAACACTGAAGCTTTCTTT.

To note about this clone: Sequence at one end of the junction differs from germline and may be a read error. This chain uses TRBV2 with TRBJ2-3, with 10 positions matching TRBD2. CDR3 size: 12 residues. Germline-derived CDR1 and CDR2 are SNHLY and FYNNEI. The CDR3 DNA reads as TGTGCCAGCAGACAACTAGCGGGAACGACCTTTTTT. This sequence encodes CASRQLAGTTFF.

This clone has more than one count but fewer than ten. In DNA form, the CDR3 reads TGTGCCAGCAGCTTAGGGGGACTAGCGGGCACAGATACGCAGTATTTT. Amino acid sequence: CASSLGGLAGTDTQYF. V usage is TRBV11-3 and J usage is TRBJ2-3, with 11 bases lining up with TRBD2. Germline assignment: CDR1 SGHNT and CDR2 YENEEA. Losses at the gene ends were 1 base for V and 1 base for J; bases not matched to a gene: 1. This CDR3 comprises 16 residues.

The rearrangement uses TRBV28 and TRBJ1-2, with D hard to call. Germline CDR1 and CDR2: MDHEN and SYDVKM. The CDR3 is 13 amino acids. The V end was cut by 5 bases, the J end by 4 bases, with 11 bases between. Written as DNA, the CDR3 is TGTGCCAGCAGTGACCCCAGCGGCTATGGCTACACCTTC. The encoded protein is CASSDPSGYGYTF.

The chain is built from TRBV7-8 and TRBJ1-6; 9 bases agree with TRBD1. CDR1 SGHVS and CDR2 FQNEAQ come from the germline V gene. Trimming removed 5 bases from V and 8 bases from J; junction bases left unmatched: 7. CDR3 size: 15 residues. CDR3 amino acids: CASSPQQGAHSPLHF. The CDR3 region has the DNA TGTGCCAGCAGCCCACAACAGGGGGCACATTCACCCCTCCACTTT.

This chain uses TRBV7-2 with TRBJ2-7; no clear D. V was pared by 2 bases and J by 2 bases, with 10 bases between. The V gene's germline CDR1 is SGHTA and CDR2 FQGNSA. The CDR3 totals 14 residues. The CDR3 DNA reads as TGTGCCAGCAGCTTAAGCTATCCCCCCTACGAGCAGTACTTC. As protein: CASSLSYPPYEQYF.

This clone was recorded only once. This chain links TRBV15 with TRBJ2-7; 9 positions agree with TRBD1. CDR1 and CDR2 from the germline V gene are LNHNV and YYDKDF (reference sequence). J was trimmed by 6 bases and V by 4 bases; bases with no gene match: 10. The CDR3 runs 15 residues. CDR3 protein: CATSTPGQGGREQYF. CDR3 in DNA: TGTGCCACCAGCACCCCGGGACAGGGAGGGCGCGAGCAGTACTTC.

This rearrangement joins TRBV2 to TRBJ1-5; maybe TRBD1 (6 bases). Per the germline V gene, CDR1 is SNHLY and CDR2 is FYNNEI. This CDR3 comprises 15 residues. V lost 7 bases to trimming and J lost 2 bases, with 15 bases between them. The DNA of the CDR3 is TGTGCCAGCACCAAACAGGGTATGGGCAATCAGCCCCAGCATTTT. As protein: CASTKQGMGNQPQHF.

The rearrangement uses TRBV19 and TRBJ1-1, with 8 bases aligning to TRBD1. CDR3 length: 13 amino acids. Germline V gives CDR1 LNHDA, CDR2 SQIVND (reference sequence). The V segment lost 9 bases and the J segment 8 bases; nucleotides outside the gene matches: 11. The CDR3 is CASSSARGREAFF. The CDR3 DNA is TGTGCCAGCAGTTCCGCCAGGGGGCGGGAAGCTTTCTTT.

The chain has TRBV7-6 and TRBJ2-1; 11 bases match TRBD2. J was trimmed by 2 bases and V by 3 bases; bases with no gene match: 9. The length of the CDR3 is 18 residues. Looked up from germline, CDR1 is SGHVS and CDR2 is FNYEAQ. The CDR3 loop reads CASSFSLAGGHTYNEQFF. DNA of the CDR3: TGTGCCAGCAGCTTTAGTTTAGCGGGAGGGCATACCTACAATGAGCAGTTCTTC.

This rearrangement joins TRBV2 to TRBJ2-3; the D gene is possibly TRBD2 (5 bases). This CDR3 has 13 residues. Germline CDR1 is SNHLY and CDR2 is FYNNEI. Trimming shortened V by 4 bases and J by 1 base, and 6 bases separated the two germline ends. CDR3: CASSGSGTDTQYF. The CDR3 nucleotides are TGTGCCAGCAGTGGTAGCGGCACAGATACGCAGTATTTT.

V and J are TRBV28 and TRBJ2-7; 7 positions match TRBD2. This CDR3 is built from 15 residues. CDR1 and CDR2 from the germline V gene are MDHEN and SYDVKM. V dropped 5 bases and J dropped 5; count of bases not matched to a gene: 12. Here the CDR3 DNA reads TGTGCCAGCAGTGCCGCCGGCGGGAGTACGCACGAGCAGTACTTC. This translates into CASSAAGGSTHEQYF.

The CDR3 coding sequence is TGTGCCAGCAGTTTAGGGCGTACGGGGAGCTCCTACGAGCAGTACTTC. Its translation is CASSLGRTGSSYEQYF. The J gene is TRBJ2-7, the V gene TRBV27; weak D call: TRBD2 (5 bases). The ends were cut back, 2 bases at V and 0 bases at J, with 14 bases in the middle. Germline V gives CDR1 MNHEY, CDR2 SMNVEV (reference sequence). CDR3 length equals 16 residues.

Notes on this clone: Other DNA sequences within the sample encode an identical CDR3. The chain combines TRBV5-1 with TRBJ1-2, with TRBD1 matching 7 bases. The J segment lost 3 bases and the V segment lost 0 bases, leaving 2 bases of the junction unmatched. This CDR3 spans 14 amino acids. From germline, CDR1 is SGHRS and CDR2 YFSETQ. This chain's CDR3 is CASSLGQGDYGYTF. The DNA of the CDR3 is TGCGCCAGCAGCTTGGGACAGGGCGACTATGGCTACACCTTC.

This clone was found once. This chain links TRBV30 with TRBJ1-5; TRBD1 is a possible D gene (6 bases). The CDR3 covers 12 residues. The germline CDR1 and CDR2 sequences are GTSNPN and SVGIG (reference sequence). Trimming removed 0 bases from V and 11 bases from J, with 11 bases in between. CDR3: CAWSVGGAAQHF. The CDR3 coding sequence is TGTGCCTGGAGTGTTGGGGGGGCAGCCCAGCATTTT.

As DNA, the CDR3 is TGTGCCAGCAGCTCCCCGGGAGCTGGCTACACCTTC. This translates into CASSSPGAGYTF. The chain combines TRBV5-4 with TRBJ1-2; D gene uncertain. CDR1 and CDR2 (germline): SGHNT, YYREEE (reference sequence). V was trimmed by 3 bases and J by 7 bases, leaving 10 bases between them. The CDR3 has 12 amino acids.

The gene calls are TRBV6-4 and TRBJ2-3; possible D gene TRBD1, 7 bases. V was cut by 8 bases and J by 6 bases, with 18 bases left in between. CDR1 is MRHNA, CDR2 SNTAGT, per germline. This CDR3 contains 14 residues. This CDR3 reads CASYSGQAGDTQYF. The CDR3 DNA reads as TGTGCCAGCTACTCAGGACAGGCGGGGGATACGCAGTATTTT.

This chain uses TRBV6-6 with TRBJ2-7; D perhaps matches TRBD2 (6 bases). There are 14 residues in the CDR3. Deletions cut 6 bases from V and 3 bases from J, with 15 bases between. CDR1 and CDR2 from the germline V gene are MNHNY and SVGAGI (reference sequence). For the CDR3, the DNA is TGTGCCAGCAGAACTACGACTAGTGTCTACGAGCAGTACTTC. It specifies CASRTTTSVYEQYF.

V and J are TRBV30 and TRBJ2-7; the D gene is possibly TRBD2 (6 bases). Germline V gene lookup returns CDR1 GTSNPN and CDR2 SVGIG (reference sequence). Deletions cut 2 bases from V and 0 bases from J, with 14 bases between. This CDR3 comprises 15 residues. The CDR3 reads CAWSIPGLSSYEQYF. The CDR3 DNA reads TGTGCCTGGAGTATCCCGGGACTTTCCTCCTACGAGCAGTACTTC.

The V gene is TRBV18, the J gene TRBJ1-5; 8 nucleotides line up with TRBD1. In germline, CDR1 is KGHSH, CDR2 LQKENI. The CDR3 length is 15 residues. The J segment lost 4 bases and the V segment lost 3 bases, leaving 5 bases of the junction unmatched. The CDR3 DNA follows: TGTGCCAGCTCACCTGGACAGGGCACTAATCAGCCCCAGCATTTT. Translation: CASSPGQGTNQPQHF.